Each of the 3 T cell receptor beta chains below was sequenced from the same sample in a study of T cell responses to AZD1222 COVID-19 vaccine. This table comes from immunoSEQ multiplex PCR, and its TCRdb copy is limited to in-frame clones, with some not included. The profile shows approximately 80,000 clones, around 85% of them singletons. This material consisted of peripheral blood, taken 28 days after the second AZD1222 dose. Source of these receptors: an adult who received the AZD1222 COVID-19 vaccine.

The chain has TRBV4-1 and TRBJ2-7; 7 bases line up with TRBD1. Germline CDR1 MGHRA, CDR2 YSYEKL. The ends lost 3 bases at V and 3 bases at J; junction bases unmatched: 2. The CDR3 contains 13 residues. The CDR3 nucleotides read TGCGCCAGCAGCCACCCAGGGGGCTACGAGCAGTACTTC. Protein: CASSHPGGYEQYF.

The genes are TRBV27 and TRBJ2-1, with TRBD2 matching 10 bases. Germline V gene data show CDR1 as MNHEY and CDR2 as SMNVEV (reference sequence). V shed 7 bases and J 3 bases; nucleotides not matched to a gene: 6. The CDR3 length is 15 residues. CDR3 nucleotides: TGTGCCAGCAATGCCTGGACTAGCGGCTACAATGAGCAGTTCTTC. Protein: CASNAWTSGYNEQFF.

J is TRBJ2-7 and V is TRBV19; maybe TRBD2 (5 bases). V was shortened by 1 base and J by 2 bases, with 12 bases between the two germline ends. Per the germline V gene, CDR1 is LNHDA and CDR2 is SQIVND (reference sequence). This CDR3 spans 15 amino acids. CDR3 protein: CASSIGGSGAYEQYF. The CDR3 bases are TGTGCCAGTAGTATAGGAGGGTCCGGGGCCTACGAGCAGTACTTC.